These 14 T cell receptor beta chains were all obtained from the same sample, sequenced in a study of metastatic and nonmetastatic thyroid tumors. From the PCR reads, TCRdb re-called clones with MiXCR. The sample shows around 16,000 clones, under 30% of them seen only once. No treatment of any kind had been given to any patient before thyroid surgery. Sequencing was done on a sample of adjacent normal tissue. These receptors all come from a female donor with papillary thyroid cancer or a benign thyroid nodule (not recorded which). Some clones in this sample may be carry-over from other donors' samples.

In its sample, this clone was seen many times. The chain has TRBV7-3 and TRBJ2-1, with 7 bases fitting TRBD1. Trimming at V came to 1 base and at J to 5 bases, leaving 5 bases not matched to a gene. This CDR3 region has 15 residues. CDR1 is SGHTA and CDR2 is FQGTGA in the germline V gene. This CDR3 reads CASSLRQGTHNEQFF. The CDR3 coding sequence is TGTGCCAGCAGCTTAAGACAGGGAACCCACAATGAGCAGTTCTTC.

This clone was observed a handful of times. The chain is built from TRBV20-1 and TRBJ1-2, with D maybe TRBD1 (6 bases). Germline values: CDR1 DFQATT, CDR2 SNEGSKA (reference sequence). Trimming shortened V by 6 bases and J by 1 base, and 12 bases separated the two germline ends. The CDR3 totals 13 residues. The CDR3 DNA is TGCAGTGCCCGGAAAGGGGGTAACTATGGCTACACCTTC. Protein: CSARKGGNYGYTF.

The rearrangement uses TRBV6-1 and TRBJ2-1; 7 nucleotides match TRBD1. The germline V gene has CDR1 MNHNS and CDR2 SASEGT. This CDR3 spans 15 amino acids. V dropped 1 base and J dropped 4; count of bases not matched to a gene: 4. Written as DNA, the CDR3 is TGTGCCAGCAGTGAAGAAGGACAGGTTTACAATGAGCAGTTCTTC. The encoded protein is CASSEEGQVYNEQFF.

The chain carries TRBV20-1 and TRBJ1-2; D is ambiguous. The germline gives CDR1 DFQATT, CDR2 SNEGSKA (reference sequence). V was pared by 6 bases and J by 2 bases, with 10 bases between. The length of the CDR3 is 12 residues. CDR3 DNA sequence: TGCAGTGCCACGGACGGCAACTATGGCTACACCTTC. Translated, it gives CSATDGNYGYTF.

The V and J genes are TRBV6-1 and TRBJ2-7; possible D gene TRBD2, 6 bases. CDR3 length: 15 residues. Germline loops: CDR1 MNHNS, CDR2 SASEGT. V was trimmed by 5 bases and J by 0 bases, leaving 14 bases between them. CDR3 protein: CASSLLSGASYEQYF. The CDR3 nucleotides are TGTGCCAGCAGTCTTCTTAGCGGAGCCTCCTACGAGCAGTACTTC.

This clone was seen a few times. The chain's CDR3 is CATSDSGGPGYTF. In DNA form, the CDR3 reads TGTGCCACCAGTGATTCTGGAGGGCCTGGCTACACCTTC. This chain joins TRBV24-1 and TRBJ1-2; D unclear. The CDR3 has 13 residues. V was trimmed by 2 bases and J by 7 bases, leaving 10 bases between them. Germline lookup yields CDR1 KGHDR and CDR2 SFDVKD.

V and J are TRBV7-8 and TRBJ1-2; 9 nucleotides match TRBD1. J gave up 5 bases and V 3 bases, and 1 base lay outside the gene matches. CDR3 size: 13 residues. Germline loops: CDR1 SGHVS, CDR2 FQNEAQ. Here the CDR3 reads CASSLGQGYGYTF. The DNA for the CDR3 is TGTGCCAGCAGCTTGGGACAGGGATATGGCTACACCTTC.

Many counts were recorded for this clone. The chain employs TRBV20-1 and TRBJ2-5; D remains ambiguous. Germline V gene sequence: CDR1 DFQATT, CDR2 SNEGSKA (reference sequence). The V gene lost 2 bases and the J gene lost 0 bases, with 1 base spanning the gap. The CDR3 is 11 amino acids. CDR3 DNA sequence: TGCAGTGCTAGACACCAAGAGACCCAGTACTTC. Translated, it gives CSARHQETQYF.

In this sample, this clone turned up a few times. This sequence joins TRBV6-2 or TRBV6-3 and TRBJ2-1, with D possibly TRBD1 on 6 matching bases. The CDR3 is made up of 15 amino acids. V was cut by 2 bases and J by 5 bases, with 13 bases left in between. Germline V lookup: CDR1 MNHEY, CDR2 SVGEGT. The CDR3 loop is CASSYPGVGDNEQFF. The CDR3 DNA sequence: TGTGCCAGCAGTTACCCAGGGGTAGGCGACAATGAGCAGTTCTTC.

This clone appeared a few times. The rearrangement uses TRBV9 and TRBJ2-7; 13 bases are shared with TRBD2. After removal of 0 bases from V and 3 bases from J, the junction contained 15 bases not matched to a gene. Germline CDR1 reads SGDLS; CDR2 reads YYNGEE. The CDR3 covers 20 residues. CDR3 bases: TGTGCCAGCAGCGTAGAAAAACCCGGGACTAGCGGGGCTTTTCTCTACGAGCAGTACTTC. This translates into CASSVEKPGTSGAFLYEQYF.

The J gene is TRBJ2-7, the V gene TRBV28, with D uncertain. Looked up from germline, CDR1 is MDHEN and CDR2 is SYDVKM. Trimming took off 6 bases at V and 0 bases at J, with 9 bases between the two ends. The CDR3 consists of 13 residues. This CDR3 reads CASRVGNSYEQYF. The CDR3, as DNA: TGTGCCAGCAGAGTAGGGAACTCCTACGAGCAGTACTTC.

This clone has a count of ten or more. The chain employs TRBV7-3 and TRBJ2-2; perhaps TRBD1 as D (6 bases). This CDR3 has 13 amino acids. From germline, CDR1 is SGHTA and CDR2 FQGTGA. The V end lost 5 bases, the J end lost 14 bases, and 18 bases lay between the germline ends. The DNA of the CDR3 is TGTGCCAGCAGCGGACAGAACACCGGGGTACTGTTTTTT. Translating gives CASSGQNTGVLFF.

Only a few counts were recorded for this clone. J is TRBJ2-7 and V is TRBV2, with 7 bases that match TRBD1. Germline CDR1 and CDR2: SNHLY and FYNNEI. The CDR3 is made up of 12 amino acids. V shed 7 bases, J shed 5 bases, and the junction held 5 bases outside the gene matches. DNA for the CDR3: TGTGCCAGCAAGTCGACAGGGAACGAGCAGTACTTC. This codes for CASKSTGNEQYF.

The chain links TRBV24-1 to TRBJ2-2, with TRBD2 as a possible D gene (6 bases). Germline V gene data show CDR1 as KGHDR and CDR2 as SFDVKD. The CDR3 has 15 residues. V dropped 9 bases and J dropped 5 bases, with 18 bases sitting between them. The CDR3 spells CATRGVEPTTGELFF. CDR3 in DNA: TGTGCCACCCGCGGGGTGGAACCCACAACCGGGGAGCTGTTTTTT.